The 23 T cell receptor beta chains below come from one sample, sequenced in a study of OX40 agonist ivuxolimab in advanced cancers. Sequenced by immunoSEQ multiplex PCR; TCRdb stores in-frame clones only, minus some. The sample yields about 150,000 clones, roughly 94% seen once. Material: CD4+ or CD8+ T cells sorted from blood, obtained in a trial of the OX40 agonist ivuxolimab. Every receptor here comes from an adult with an advanced solid tumor such as melanoma, head and neck, liver or kidney cancer.

This chain joins TRBV9 and TRBJ2-5; D might be TRBD1 (6 bases). The CDR3 is made up of 16 amino acids. Trimming left V 0 bases short and J 5 bases short, with 17 bases between. The germline gives CDR1 SGDLS, CDR2 YYNGEE. The CDR3 DNA sequence: TGTGCCAGCAGCGTAGCTGGGGGCGCTTTTGTGGAGACCCAGTACTTC. Translated, it gives CASSVAGGAFVETQYF.

This chain connects TRBV6-1 to TRBJ1-1; D is unclear. Trimming cost V 9 bases and J 11 bases, with 13 bases left between them. The CDR3 has 10 residues. The germline gives CDR1 MNHNS, CDR2 SASEGT. The CDR3 spells CARQRVGAFF. The CDR3 bases are TGTGCCAGGCAACGAGTGGGCGCTTTCTTT.

The chain couples TRBV4-3 to TRBJ1-2; D might be TRBD1 (5 bases). The CDR3 runs 15 residues. Germline V gives CDR1 LGHNA, CDR2 YSLEER. The V end was cut by 2 bases, the J end by 4 bases, with 14 bases between. CDR3 loop: CASSQKNQGSYGYTF. DNA for the CDR3: TGCGCCAGCAGCCAAAAAAACCAGGGAAGCTATGGCTACACCTTC.

The rearrangement links TRBV5-6 to TRBJ1-1; D not certain. There are 15 residues in the CDR3. Trimming cost V 1 base and J 3 bases, with 13 bases left between them. Germline V gives CDR1 SGHDT, CDR2 YYEEEE. CDR3: CASSLLESTYTEAFF. The DNA of the CDR3 is TGTGCCAGCAGCTTGTTAGAGAGTACCTACACTGAAGCTTTCTTT.

This rearrangement joins TRBV9 to TRBJ2-7; 8 nucleotides line up with TRBD1. In germline, CDR1 is SGDLS, CDR2 YYNGEE. The CDR3 runs to 14 residues. V lost 3 bases and J lost 2; bases outside the gene matches: 4. DNA of the CDR3: TGTGCCAGCAGCGCGACAGGGGCCCCCTACGAGCAGTACTTC. It encodes CASSATGAPYEQYF. Full variable domain (rest looked up from reference TRBV9 and TRBJ2-7): DSGVTQTPKHLITATGQRVTLRCSPRSGDLSVYWYQQSLDQGLQFLIQYYNGEERAKGNILERFSAQQFPDLHSELNLSSLELGDSALYFCASSATGAPYEQYFGPGTRLTVT.

The V gene is TRBV7-7, the J gene TRBJ2-7, with 9 nucleotides matching TRBD1. Germline lookup yields CDR1 SSHAT and CDR2 FNYEAQ (reference sequence). The CDR3 spans 15 residues. V lost 0 bases and J lost 2; bases outside the gene matches: 2. The DNA of the CDR3 is TGTGCCAGCAGCTTAGCACAGGGGGCCACCTACGAGCAGTACTTC. Translated: CASSLAQGATYEQYF.

This clone was detected once. This chain links TRBV9 with TRBJ1-2; tentatively, D is TRBD1 (5 bases). Germline CDR1 and CDR2: SGDLS and YYNGEE. V was pared by 2 bases and J by 2 bases, with 10 bases between. The CDR3 loop spans 14 amino acids. CDR3 bases: TGTGCCAGCAGCGTGTCAGGGAACAACTATGGCTACACCTTC. It specifies CASSVSGNNYGYTF.

The CDR3 DNA follows: TGTGCCAGCATTCGGGGCTCAACCCCCAATGAGCAGTTCTTC. Translated, it gives CASIRGSTPNEQFF. The chain links TRBV2 to TRBJ2-1, with D perhaps assigned TRBD1 or TRBD2 (5 bases each). The V end was cut by 7 bases, the J end by 6 bases, with 16 bases between. The CDR3 is 14 residues long. Germline V lookup: CDR1 SNHLY, CDR2 FYNNEI. Supplemented by reference TRBV2 and TRBJ2-1, the full variable domain reads EPEVTQTPSHQVTQMGQEVILRCVPISNHLYFYWYRQILGQKVEFLVSFYNNEISEKSEIFDDQFSVERPDGSNFTLKIRSTKLEDSAMYFCASIRGSTPNEQFFGPGTRLTVL.

The V gene is TRBV5-1, the J gene TRBJ1-2; 10 nucleotides match TRBD1. V dropped 0 bases and J dropped 1; count of bases not matched to a gene: 3. Germline V gene data show CDR1 as SGHRS and CDR2 as YFSETQ. The CDR3 runs to 16 residues. In DNA, the CDR3 is TGCGCCAGCAGCTTGGGACAGGGGGCGTTTAACTATGGCTACACCTTC. Residues: CASSLGQGAFNYGYTF.

The chain uses TRBV27 and TRBJ1-4, with D possibly TRBD1 on 5 matching bases. The CDR3 consists of 11 residues. Germline assignment: CDR1 MNHEY and CDR2 SMNVEV (reference sequence). Trimming pared 8 bases from V and 8 bases from J, leaving 9 bases between. CDR3: CASSRGEKLFF. CDR3 DNA: TGTGCCAGCTCTCGGGGCGAAAAACTGTTTTTT.

V is TRBV6-5 and J is TRBJ2-7; D may match TRBD1 or TRBD2 (5 bases each). Germline V gene sequence: CDR1 MNHEY, CDR2 SVGAGI. V was pared by 0 bases and J by 0 bases, with 12 bases between. The CDR3 has 16 amino acids. The CDR3 DNA follows: TGTGCCAGCAGTTACTCTAGTCTGGGGGACTCCTACGAGCAGTACTTC. It specifies CASSYSSLGDSYEQYF.

The V call is TRBV6-5, the J call TRBJ2-5; D may correspond to TRBD1 or TRBD2 (5 bases each). The CDR3 runs to 15 residues. Germline CDR1 and CDR2: MNHEY and SVGAGI. V lost 2 bases to trimming and J lost 4 bases, with 14 bases between them. The CDR3 region is CASSYVQAGGETQYF. DNA of the CDR3: TGTGCCAGCAGTTACGTACAGGCTGGGGGAGAGACCCAGTACTTC.

This clone was observed a single time. CDR3 residues: CASSQSEGQGNQYF. CDR3 sequence (DNA): TGCGCCAGCAGTCAATCGGAAGGACAGGGTAACCAGTACTTC. The chain uses TRBV23-1 and TRBJ2-5; 8 bases agree with TRBD1. TRBV23-1 is identified as an open reading frame with a role that is uncertain. J lost 10 bases, V lost 0 bases, and 7 bases had no gene match. The CDR3 is 14 residues long.

Only one count was recorded for this clone. V usage is TRBV19 and J usage is TRBJ1-4; 7 bases are shared with TRBD1. J lost 4 bases, V lost 4 bases, and 9 bases had no gene match. Germline V gene lookup returns CDR1 LNHDA and CDR2 SQIVND (reference sequence). This CDR3 spans 16 amino acids. CDR3 region: CASSRNPGQLNEKLFF. The CDR3, as DNA: TGTGCCAGTAGTAGGAACCCGGGACAGCTTAATGAAAAACTGTTTTTT.

CDR3 amino acids: CASSPPGLFSGNTIYF. The CDR3 region has the DNA TGTGCCAGCTCACCACCAGGGCTCTTCTCTGGAAACACCATATATTTT. The V call is TRBV18, the J call TRBJ1-3; D remains unclear. The CDR3 is 16 residues long. Germline CDR1 KGHSH, CDR2 LQKENI. Trimming pared 0 bases from V and 0 bases from J, leaving 9 bases between.

V gene TRBV7-8 combines with J gene TRBJ2-1, with 14 bases aligning to TRBD2. In germline, CDR1 is SGHVS, CDR2 FQNEAQ. V trimming: 3 bases; J trimming: 0 bases; junction bases outside the gene matches: 4. The CDR3 spans 18 residues. CDR3 protein: CASSFGLAGGGSYNEQFF. The CDR3 DNA is TGTGCCAGCAGCTTCGGACTAGCGGGGGGAGGCTCCTACAATGAGCAGTTCTTC.

The chain couples TRBV28 to TRBJ2-5; D not resolved. V lost 5 bases, J lost 0 bases, and 7 bases lay in between. The germline V gene encodes CDR1 MDHEN and CDR2 SYDVKM. CDR3 length: 13 residues. The CDR3 region has the DNA TGTGCCAGCAGTCGGCAGCACCAAGAGACCCAGTACTTC. It translates to CASSRQHQETQYF. The full variable domain, with the rest looked up from reference TRBV28 and TRBJ2-5, is DVKVTQSSRYLVKRTGEKVFLECVQDMDHENMFWYRQDPGLGLRLIYFSYDVKMKEKGDIPEGYSVSREKKERFSLILESASTNQTSMYLCASSRQHQETQYFGPGTRLLVL.

This chain uses TRBV18 with TRBJ2-3; no clear D. CDR1 is KGHSH, CDR2 LQKENI, per germline. Between the trimmed V and J ends, which lost 2 bases and 5 bases, there was a span of 11 bases. The CDR3 consists of 14 residues. DNA of the CDR3: TGTGCCAGCTCACCAAACCTAGGGAAAGATACGCAGTATTTT. It encodes CASSPNLGKDTQYF.

The J gene is TRBJ2-7, the V gene TRBV23-1, with D uncertain. TRBV23-1 has ORF status, its function being uncertain. Trimming pared 2 bases from V and 1 base from J, leaving 12 bases between. This CDR3 spans 15 amino acids. The chain's CDR3 is CASSQLSKNSYEQYF. CDR3 sequence (DNA): TGCGCCAGCAGTCAACTGTCTAAGAATTCCTACGAGCAGTACTTC.

The chain has TRBV7-9 and TRBJ2-7; 10 bases line up with TRBD1. The CDR3 consists of 17 residues. J lost 0 bases, V lost 1 base, and 6 bases had no gene match. Germline-derived CDR1 and CDR2 are SEHNR and FQNEAQ (reference sequence). CDR3 bases: TGTGCCAGCAGCTTAGACCGGGACAGGGGATACTCCTACGAGCAGTACTTC. The encoded protein is CASSLDRDRGYSYEQYF.

This clone was found once. This chain links TRBV14 with TRBJ1-4; TRBD1 might be the D (5 bases). V gave up 1 base and J gave up 8 bases, with 11 bases separating them. From germline, CDR1 is SGHDN and CDR2 FVKESK. The CDR3 runs 14 residues. CDR3 residues: CASSQGGRGEKLFF. DNA of the CDR3: TGTGCCAGCAGCCAAGGAGGGAGGGGAGAAAAACTGTTTTTT. The whole variable domain, filled in from reference TRBV14 and TRBJ1-4, reads EAGVTQFPSHSVIEKGQTVTLRCDPISGHDNLYWYRRVMGKEIKFLLHFVKESKQDESGMPNNRFLAERTGGTYSTLKVQPAELEDSGVYFCASSQGGRGEKLFFGSGTQLSVL.

V usage is TRBV15 and J usage is TRBJ2-7; D gene uncertain. This CDR3 contains 14 residues. The germline V gene has CDR1 LNHNV and CDR2 YYDKDF (reference sequence). Deletions cut 4 bases from V and 2 bases from J, with 12 bases between. CDR3: CATSNGRQAYEQYF. The DNA for the CDR3 is TGTGCCACCAGCAACGGGCGGCAGGCCTACGAGCAGTACTTC.

The table lists this clone with a count of one. The V gene is TRBV7-3, the J gene TRBJ1-5; TRBD1 matches 7 bases. The CDR3 spans 16 residues. V shed 5 bases and J 5 bases; nucleotides not matched to a gene: 12. The V gene's germline CDR1 is SGHTA and CDR2 FQGTGA. The CDR3 nucleotides are TGTGCCAGCAGCCCCCCGCGGGCAGGGGGATATCAGCCCCAGCATTTT. Translation: CASSPPRAGGYQPQHF. Full variable domain (missing parts from reference TRBV7-3 and TRBJ1-5): GAGVSQTPSNKVTEKGKYVELRCDPISGHTALYWYRQSLGQGPEFLIYFQGTGAADDSGLPNDRFFAVRPEGSVSTLKIQRTERGDSAVYLCASSPPRAGGYQPQHFGDGTRLSIL.